This TCR beta chain was sequenced for a study of cytomegalovirus exposure and HLA in healthy donors. Trimming removed 6 bases from V and 5 bases from J, with 15 bases in between. CDR1 SGHNT and CDR2 YYREEE come from the germline V gene (reference sequence). The CDR3 consists of 14 residues. Only one count was recorded for this clone. Vbeta (60) and Jbeta (13) primers were used in the PCR. Measured with immunoSEQ multiplex PCR; TCRdb has only the in-frame clones, and not every one. The table lists some 250,000 clones, about 80% of them singletons. The sample comprised PBMCs. The J gene is TRBJ2-1, the V gene TRBV5-4, with D unclear. The TCR originated in a woman in her forties in good health and CMV-seropositive. The CDR3 spells CASNAAPWDNEQFF. CDR3 nucleotides: TGTGCCAGCAACGCGGCCCCCTGGGACAATGAGCAGTTCTTC.